One and the same sample provided the 3 T cell receptor beta chains below, sequenced in a study of T-cell reconstitution after alpha-beta-depleted transplantation in children. The TCRbeta library incorporated unique molecular identifiers. Via MiXCR, TCRdb re-called the PCR reads, giving one row per CDR3 protein. The sample has about 580,000 distinct CDR3 sequences; 25% to 30% are singletons. The source material was PBMCs, sampled before TCRalphabeta/CD19-depleted stem cell transplant. The receptors were gathered from a boy in the first two years of life with Wiskott-Aldrich syndrome, due to receive a stem cell transplant.

The V call is TRBV5-1, the J call TRBJ2-7, with D perhaps being TRBD1 or TRBD2 (6 bases each). This CDR3 is built from 13 residues. The V end lost 4 bases, the J end lost 3 bases, and 11 bases lay between the germline ends. Germline assignment: CDR1 SGHRS and CDR2 YFSETQ. CDR3 DNA: TGCGCCAGCAGCCAGGGGACTTTCTACGAGCAGTACTTC. Its translation is CASSQGTFYEQYF.

This chain uses TRBV25-1 with TRBJ2-1, with 15 positions matching TRBD2. From germline, CDR1 is MGHDK and CDR2 SYGVNS. V shed 3 bases and J 7 bases; nucleotides not matched to a gene: 4. The CDR3 is made up of 16 amino acids. CDR3 coding DNA: TGTGCCAGCAGTGACCGTGGACTAGCGGGAGGGAATGAGCAGTTCTTC. Its translation: CASSDRGLAGGNEQFF.

This clonotype was counted between two and nine times. V gene TRBV28 combines with J gene TRBJ2-1; 8 positions agree with TRBD1. The CDR3 totals 14 residues. Germline V gene data show CDR1 as MDHEN and CDR2 as SYDVKM. V dropped 5 bases and J dropped 6; count of bases not matched to a gene: 6. The CDR3 sequence: CASSPRTGSNEQFF. The CDR3, as DNA: TGTGCCAGCAGTCCCCGGACAGGGTCCAATGAGCAGTTCTTC.